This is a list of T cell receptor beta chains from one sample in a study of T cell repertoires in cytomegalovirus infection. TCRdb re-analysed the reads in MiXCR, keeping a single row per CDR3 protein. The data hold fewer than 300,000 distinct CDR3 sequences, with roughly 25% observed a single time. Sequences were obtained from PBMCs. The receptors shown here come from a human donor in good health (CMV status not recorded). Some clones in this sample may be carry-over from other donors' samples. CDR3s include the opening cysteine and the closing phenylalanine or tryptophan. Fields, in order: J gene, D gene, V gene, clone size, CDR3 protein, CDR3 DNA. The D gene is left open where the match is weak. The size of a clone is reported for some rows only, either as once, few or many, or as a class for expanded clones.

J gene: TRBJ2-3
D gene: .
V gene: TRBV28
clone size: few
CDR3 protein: CASFERSLSTDTQYF
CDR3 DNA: TGTGCCAGTTTCGAGCGGAGTCTTTCCACAGATACGCAGTATTTT

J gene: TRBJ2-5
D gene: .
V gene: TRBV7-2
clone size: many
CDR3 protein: CASSLGLGRIQETQYF
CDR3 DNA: TGTGCCAGCAGCTTAGGGCTCGGGCGGATACAAGAGACCCAGTACTTC

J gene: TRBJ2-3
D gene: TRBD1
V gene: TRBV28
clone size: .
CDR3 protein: CASSLWNTGGNTDTQYF
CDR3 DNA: TGTGCCAGCAGTTTATGGAATACAGGGGGCAACACAGATACGCAGTATTTT

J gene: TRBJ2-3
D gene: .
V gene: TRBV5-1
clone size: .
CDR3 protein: CASSFEGGADTQYF
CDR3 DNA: TGCGCCAGCAGCTTTGAGGGGGGCGCGGATACGCAGTATTTT

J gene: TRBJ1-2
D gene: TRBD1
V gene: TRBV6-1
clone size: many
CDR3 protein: CASIPGGRDRENYGYTF
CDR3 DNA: TGTGCCAGCATCCCTGGGGGGAGAGACAGGGAGAACTATGGCTACACCTTC

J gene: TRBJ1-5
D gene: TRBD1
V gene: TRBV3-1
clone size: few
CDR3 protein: CASSLGQAPNQPQHF
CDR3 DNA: TGTGCCAGCAGCCTGGGACAGGCCCCGAATCAGCCCCAGCATTTT

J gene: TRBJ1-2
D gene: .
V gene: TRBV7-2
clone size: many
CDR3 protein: CASSLVGRGNYGYTF
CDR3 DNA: TGTGCCAGCAGCTTAGTGGGGCGGGGCAACTATGGCTACACCTTC

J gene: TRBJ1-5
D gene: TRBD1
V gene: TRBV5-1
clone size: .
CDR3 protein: CASSLGTGEFQPQHF
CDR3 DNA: TGCGCCAGCAGCTTGGGGACAGGGGAGTTTCAGCCCCAGCATTTT

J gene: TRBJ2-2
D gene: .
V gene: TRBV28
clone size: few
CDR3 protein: CASSPHGGTGELFF
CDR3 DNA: TGTGCCAGCAGTCCCCATGGGGGGACCGGGGAGCTGTTTTTT

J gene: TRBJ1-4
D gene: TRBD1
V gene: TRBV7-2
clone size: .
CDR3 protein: CASSPRQGGHEKLFF
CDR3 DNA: TGTGCCAGCAGCCCCAGACAGGGAGGGCATGAAAAACTGTTTTTT

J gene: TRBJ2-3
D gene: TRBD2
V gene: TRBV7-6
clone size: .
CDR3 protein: CASRPSSSSGSANTQYF
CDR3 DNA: TGTGCCAGTCGCCCATCCTCCTCTAGCGGGAGCGCTAATACGCAGTATTTT

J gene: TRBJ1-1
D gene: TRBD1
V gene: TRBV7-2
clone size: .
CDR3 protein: CASRQGTGEAFF
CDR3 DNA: TGTGCCAGCAGACAGGGGACAGGGGAAGCTTTCTTT

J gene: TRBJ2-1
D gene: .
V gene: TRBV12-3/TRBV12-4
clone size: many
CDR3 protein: CASSLAGGPLGDEQFF
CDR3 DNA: TGTGCCAGCAGTTTAGCTGGGGGGCCACTTGGCGATGAGCAGTTCTTC

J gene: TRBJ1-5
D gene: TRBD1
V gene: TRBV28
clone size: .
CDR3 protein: CTSSLSDRADNQPQHF
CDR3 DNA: TGTACCAGCAGCCTTTCCGACAGGGCCGACAATCAGCCCCAGCATTTT

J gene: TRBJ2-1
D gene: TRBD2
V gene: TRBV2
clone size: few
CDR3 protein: CASGPAGLAASNEQFF
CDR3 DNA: TGTGCCAGCGGCCCGGCGGGACTAGCGGCTAGTAATGAGCAGTTCTTC

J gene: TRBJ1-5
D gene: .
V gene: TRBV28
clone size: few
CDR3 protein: CASSYASGRYSNQPQHF
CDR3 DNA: TGTGCCAGCAGCTACGCTAGCGGGCGCTATAGCAATCAGCCCCAGCATTTT

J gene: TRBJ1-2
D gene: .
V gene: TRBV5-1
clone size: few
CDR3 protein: CASSSDGLYGYTF
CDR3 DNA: TGCGCCAGCAGCTCGGACGGCCTCTATGGCTACACCTTC

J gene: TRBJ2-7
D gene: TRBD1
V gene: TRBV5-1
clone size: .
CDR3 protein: CASAYSSPGQGMEQYF
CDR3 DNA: TGCGCCAGCGCATACTCCTCGCCGGGACAGGGAATGGAGCAGTACTTC

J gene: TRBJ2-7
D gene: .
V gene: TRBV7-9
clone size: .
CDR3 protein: CASSLWAAKLYEQYF
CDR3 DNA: TGTGCCAGCAGCTTATGGGCAGCCAAGCTCTACGAGCAGTACTTC

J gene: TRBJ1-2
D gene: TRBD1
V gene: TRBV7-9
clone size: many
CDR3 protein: CASSLPGQSYTF
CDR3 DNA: TGTGCCAGCAGCTTGCCGGGACAGAGCTACACCTTC

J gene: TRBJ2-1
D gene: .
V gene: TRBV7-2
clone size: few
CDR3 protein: CASSSLGAKVNEQFF
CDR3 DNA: TGTGCCAGCAGCTCATTAGGGGCCAAGGTCAATGAGCAGTTCTTC

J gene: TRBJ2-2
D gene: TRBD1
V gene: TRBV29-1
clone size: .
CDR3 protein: CSVGQGANTGELFF
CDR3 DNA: TGCAGCGTTGGACAGGGGGCGAACACCGGGGAGCTGTTTTTT

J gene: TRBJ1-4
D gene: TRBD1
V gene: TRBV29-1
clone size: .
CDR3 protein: CSVAPGQNEKLFF
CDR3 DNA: TGCAGCGTAGCTCCGGGACAGAATGAAAAACTGTTTTTT